These T cell receptor beta chains were read from a single sample in a study of immune evolution from preneoplasia to lung adenocarcinoma. Profiling relied on immunoSEQ multiplex PCR, and the TCRdb table lists in-frame clones only, not all of them. The sample holds 14,000 or so clones, 80% seen once. Sample: FFPE minimally invasive lung adenocarcinoma tissue. These receptors all come from a person aged 70 to 80 with lung adenocarcinoma. CDR3s include the opening cysteine and the closing phenylalanine or tryptophan. The D gene is left open where the match is weak. Clone size is shown for a subset of rows, as once, few, many or a class of expanded clone.

D gene: -
clone size: -
J gene: TRBJ1-3
V gene: TRBV5-1
CDR3 protein: CASSLDSPGNTIYF
CDR3 DNA: TGCGCCAGCAGCTTGGACAGTCCTGGAAACACCATATATTTT

D gene: -
clone size: -
J gene: TRBJ2-2
V gene: TRBV18
CDR3 protein: CASSPTEGELFF
CDR3 DNA: TGTGCCAGCTCACCAACAGAAGGGGAGCTGTTTTTT

D gene: -
clone size: once
J gene: TRBJ1-3
V gene: TRBV5-6
CDR3 protein: CASSPTGPVGGNTIYF
CDR3 DNA: TGTGCCAGCAGCCCTACGGGGCCCGTGGGAGGAAACACCATATATTTT

D gene: TRBD1
clone size: -
J gene: TRBJ2-1
V gene: TRBV5-1
CDR3 protein: CASSQGQGSWNEQFF
CDR3 DNA: TGCGCCAGCAGTCAGGGACAGGGGTCATGGAATGAGCAGTTCTTC

D gene: -
clone size: -
J gene: TRBJ1-5
V gene: TRBV6-1
CDR3 protein: CASSPLFMPQHF
CDR3 DNA: TGTGCCAGCAGTCCCTTGTTTATGCCCCAGCATTTT

D gene: TRBD1
clone size: -
J gene: TRBJ2-7
V gene: TRBV5-5
CDR3 protein: CASSLGWTGWSSYEQYF
CDR3 DNA: TGTGCCAGCAGCTTGGGGTGGACAGGGTGGAGCTCCTACGAGCAGTACTTC

D gene: TRBD1
clone size: -
J gene: TRBJ2-5
V gene: TRBV2
CDR3 protein: CASRATGGAVETQYF
CDR3 DNA: TGTGCCAGCAGAGCAACAGGGGGCGCGGTAGAGACCCAGTACTTC

D gene: -
clone size: -
J gene: TRBJ1-4
V gene: TRBV28
CDR3 protein: CASSLPTALGEKLFF
CDR3 DNA: TGTGCCAGCAGTTTACCGACAGCCCTAGGAGAAAAACTGTTTTTT

D gene: -
clone size: -
J gene: TRBJ2-5
V gene: TRBV15
CDR3 protein: CATSRDRLSETQYF
CDR3 DNA: TGTGCCACCAGCAGAGATAGGTTGTCGGAGACCCAGTACTTC

D gene: -
clone size: -
J gene: TRBJ1-2
V gene: TRBV19
CDR3 protein: CAVRDAYYGYTF
CDR3 DNA: TGTGCCGTCCGGGATGCATACTATGGCTACACCTTC

D gene: TRBD1
clone size: -
J gene: TRBJ1-3
V gene: TRBV7-9
CDR3 protein: CASSDGTGNRNTIYF
CDR3 DNA: TGTGCCAGCAGCGACGGGACAGGGAATCGGAACACCATATATTTT

D gene: -
clone size: -
J gene: TRBJ2-1
V gene: TRBV7-7
CDR3 protein: CASSLGGTYNNEQFF
CDR3 DNA: TGTGCTAGCAGCTTAGGTGGGACATATAACAATGAGCAGTTCTTC

D gene: TRBD2
clone size: -
J gene: TRBJ2-1
V gene: TRBV9
CDR3 protein: CASSASAAGGRNEQFF
CDR3 DNA: TGTGCCAGCAGCGCTTCGGCAGCGGGAGGAAGAAATGAGCAGTTCTTC

D gene: -
clone size: -
J gene: TRBJ2-7
V gene: TRBV18
CDR3 protein: CASSSYSYEQYF
CDR3 DNA: TGTGCCAGCTCATCCTACTCCTACGAGCAGTACTTC

D gene: TRBD2
clone size: -
J gene: TRBJ2-7
V gene: TRBV18
CDR3 protein: CASSAGLADDEQYF
CDR3 DNA: TGTGCCAGCTCAGCGGGACTAGCGGACGACGAGCAGTACTTC

D gene: -
clone size: medium-sized
J gene: TRBJ2-1
V gene: TRBV5-8
CDR3 protein: CASSPRQTYNEQFF
CDR3 DNA: TGTGCCAGCAGCCCACGACAAACGTACAATGAGCAGTTCTTC